This TCR beta chain comes out of a study of T-cell reconstitution after alpha-beta-depleted transplantation in children. This CDR3 has 14 amino acids. Looked up from germline, CDR1 is KGHSH and CDR2 is LQKENI. Trimming took off 4 bases at V and 8 bases at J, with 14 bases between the two ends. Unique molecular identifiers were incorporated into the prepared TCRbeta library. MiXCR, applied by TCRdb to the PCR reads, yields one record per CDR3 protein. Here the sample spans roughly 400,000 distinct CDR3 sequences, approximately 20% being singletons. The rearrangement links TRBV18 to TRBJ1-4; tentatively, D is TRBD1 (5 bases). This TCR was sampled from a human donor who donated a stem cell graft to a child with acute myeloid leukemia. Sequenced here: PBMCs from the stem cell graft donor, sampled from the stem cell graft. CDR3 coding DNA: TGTGCCAGCTCACACCCCAGGGTGAGAGAAAAACTGTTTTTT. Its protein product is CASSHPRVREKLFF.